These 6 T cell receptor beta chains share one sample of origin, sequenced in a study of regulatory T cells in long-lasting Graves disease (dated by TCRdb to the early 2020s). Explained via the paper, the time point label denotes: persistent/refractory GD, antithyroid drugs over 5 years with positive TRAb. For both TCR sequencing and RNA sequencing, RNA was extracted from PBMCs using TRIzol. Library prep was done by multiplex PCR. The run used an Illumina HiSeq 4000. iRepertoire HTBI primers and Arm-PCR amplification of CDR3 regions were used to construct TCR beta libraries. Using fastp trimming at Q25 and MiXCR clonotype assembly, TCRdb reanalyzed the public sequencing data and kept in-frame beta chains. Every CDR3 protein is listed once, alongside the most common genes and DNA of its rows. Across this sample there are 400,000 or so distinct CDR3 sequences, with roughly a quarter seen only once. The ten largest clones take up roughly a quarter of the sample.

The sequences come from peripheral blood mononuclear cells (PBMCs), collected when the disease was refractory, from a patient treated with antithyroid drugs. Source of these receptors: a female donor with Graves disease.

The chain couples TRBV20-1 to TRBJ2-2; 12 bases are a match to TRBD1. The CDR3 totals 20 residues. Trimming at V came to 5 bases and at J to 0 bases, leaving 16 bases not matched to a gene. In germline, CDR1 is DFQATT, CDR2 SNEGSKA (reference sequence). CDR3 sequence: CSAAHHQGTGGRPNTGELFF. The CDR3 DNA reads as TGCAGTGCTGCCCACCACCAAGGGACAGGGGGCCGCCCGAACACCGGGGAGCTGTTTTTT.

The chain is built from TRBV19 and TRBJ1-6; a possible D gene is TRBD1 (6 bases). Germline V CDR1 and CDR2: LNHDA, SQIVND (reference sequence). The V and J ends lost 4 bases and 10 bases respectively, with 14 bases between them. The CDR3 runs 14 residues. The CDR3 DNA sequence: TGTGCCAGTAGTACCACAGGGATAGACTCACCCCTCCACTTT. The encoded protein is CASSTTGIDSPLHF.

The CDR3 DNA reads TGCAGTGCTAGAGGGGATGGGGCTATCGCTGAAGCTTTCTTT. Amino acids: CSARGDGAIAEAFF. The chain links TRBV20-1 to TRBJ1-1, with TRBD1 as a possible D gene (5 bases). The V and J ends lost 1 base and 6 bases respectively, with 15 bases between them. Per germline, CDR1 DFQATT and CDR2 SNEGSKA (reference sequence). The length of the CDR3 is 14 residues.

This clonotype has ten or more counts. The chain carries TRBV20-1 and TRBJ2-7; D may be TRBD1 (6 bases). Trimming stripped 6 bases from V and 8 bases from J, with 23 bases between. The germline gives CDR1 DFQATT, CDR2 SNEGSKA (reference sequence). The CDR3 runs 14 residues. This chain's CDR3 is CSAKDRTTATKQYF. The CDR3 bases are TGCAGTGCCAAAGACAGGACCACGGCTACGAAGCAGTACTTC.

This chain uses TRBV5-1 with TRBJ2-7; 9 bases are a match to TRBD2. CDR3 length equals 15 residues. Looked up from germline, CDR1 is SGHRS and CDR2 is YFSETQ. V was clipped by 4 bases and J by 4 bases; unmatched bases: 9. The CDR3 DNA is TGCGCCAGCAGCCGGGCTAGCGGGACTATTTACGAGCAGTACTTC. It is translated as CASSRASGTIYEQYF.

The chain employs TRBV5-1 and TRBJ2-7; possible D gene TRBD2, 5 bases. Germline V gene data show CDR1 as SGHRS and CDR2 as YFSETQ. The CDR3 has 13 residues. V was clipped by 5 bases and J by 7 bases, with 16 bases between them. CDR3 loop: CASSGGRLREQYF. The CDR3 region has the DNA TGCGCCAGCAGTGGAGGACGCTTACGTGAGCAGTACTTC.